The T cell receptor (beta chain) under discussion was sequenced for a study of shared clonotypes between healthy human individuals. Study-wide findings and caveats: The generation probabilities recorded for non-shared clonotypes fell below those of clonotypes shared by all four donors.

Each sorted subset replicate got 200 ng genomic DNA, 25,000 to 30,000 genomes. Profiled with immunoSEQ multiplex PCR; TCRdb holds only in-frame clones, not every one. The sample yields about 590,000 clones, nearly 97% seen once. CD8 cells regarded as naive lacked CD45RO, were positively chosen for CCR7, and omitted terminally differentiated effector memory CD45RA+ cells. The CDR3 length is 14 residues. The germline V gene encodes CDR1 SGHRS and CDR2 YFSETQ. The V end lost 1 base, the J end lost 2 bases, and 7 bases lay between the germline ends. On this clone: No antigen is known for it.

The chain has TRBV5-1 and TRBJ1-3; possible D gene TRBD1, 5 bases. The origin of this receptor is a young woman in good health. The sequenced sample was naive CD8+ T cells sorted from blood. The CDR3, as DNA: TGCGCCAGCAGCTTGAGGGGAACTGGAAACACCATATATTTT. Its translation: CASSLRGTGNTIYF. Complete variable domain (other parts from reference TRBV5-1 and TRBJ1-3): KAGVTQTPRYLIKTRGQQVTLSCSPISGHRSVSWYQQTPGQGLQFLFEYFSETQRNKGNFPGRFSGRQFSNSRSEMNVSTLELGDSALYLCASSLRGTGNTIYFGEGSWLTVV.